This passage covers 9 T cell receptor beta chains from one sample sequenced in a study of tumor and adjacent non-tumor tissue in lung cancer. A modified ARM-PCR protocol with three rounds of nested PCR amplified TCRbeta. Via MiXCR, TCRdb re-called the multiplex PCR reads, giving one row per CDR3 protein. The sample lists about 70,000 distinct CDR3 sequences, more than 70% occurring once. No cell sorting was done before RNA was extracted from the tissue. Source material: lung tumor tissue. The receptors stem from a man in his 60s with non-small cell lung cancer.

V gene TRBV29-1 combines with J gene TRBJ2-1; 7 bases line up with TRBD1. Looked up from germline, CDR1 is SQVTM and CDR2 is ANQGSEA. The CDR3 has 14 amino acids. V was clipped by 5 bases and J by 16 bases; unmatched bases: 20. CDR3 sequence (DNA): TGCAGCGTTCACTTGGACAGGACCTACAATGGGGAATTCTTC. Its translation: CSVHLDRTYNGEFF.

In its sample, this clonotype was seen a few times. One end of the junction fails to match germline, which may point to a read error. CDR3 in amino acids: CSVTLAGGPETGELFF. The CDR3 DNA reads as TGCAGTGTTACTTTAGCGGGAGGGCCGGAGACAGGGGAACTGTTTTTT. This sequence joins TRBV20-1 and TRBJ2-2; 11 nucleotides agree with TRBD2. This CDR3 has 16 residues. Germline V gives CDR1 DFQATT, CDR2 SNEGSKA (reference sequence).

This clonotype was found once. The chain has TRBV29-1 and TRBJ1-1; D perhaps matches TRBD1 (5 bases). Germline V gene data show CDR1 as SQVTM and CDR2 as ANQGSEA. V lost 6 bases and J lost 3, with 14 bases in between. CDR3 length equals 13 residues. The CDR3 here is CSVSVGVDTEAFF. The DNA of the CDR3 is TGCAGCGTCTCGGTAGGGGTGGACACTGAAGCTTTCTTT.

A note on this clonotype: At one of its ends the junction is not consistent with the germline gene, which may arise from a read error. The chain joins TRBV10-3 to TRBJ2-7; 9 positions agree with TRBD2. The germline gives CDR1 ENHRY, CDR2 SYGVKD. The CDR3 covers 15 residues. CDR3 sequence (DNA): TGTGCCATCAGTCACTTTAGCGGGAGCTCCTACGCGCAGTACTTC. It specifies CAISHFSGSSYAQYF.

The sample holds many counts of this clonotype. This CDR3 reads CSAISGRGADTQYF. The CDR3 DNA sequence: TGCAGTGCTATAAGCGGGAGGGGGGCAGATACGCAGTATTTT. The chain joins TRBV20-1 to TRBJ2-3, with TRBD2 matching 10 bases. This CDR3 spans 14 amino acids. With V trimmed by 4 bases and J by 4 bases, 5 bases remained unmatched. Germline-derived CDR1 and CDR2 are DFQATT and SNEGSKA (reference sequence).

Turning to this clonotype: At one end the junction does not follow the germline gene, possibly because of a read error. The chain uses TRBV20-1 and TRBJ2-3; 7 bases line up with TRBD2. The CDR3 contains 17 residues. CDR1 is DFQATT and CDR2 is SNEGSKA in the germline V gene (reference sequence). CDR3 in amino acids: CSARHWVGGSTTDTQYF. The CDR3 region has the DNA TGTAGTGCTAGACATTGGGTCGGCGGGAGCACGACAGATACGCAGTATTTT.

Notes on this clonotype: Mismatch with germline at one junction end may stem from a read error. V usage is TRBV11-1 and J usage is TRBJ2-2; D tentatively reads TRBD1 or TRBD2 (5 bases each). Germline V gives CDR1 SGHAT, CDR2 FQDESV (reference sequence). This CDR3 contains 14 residues. The CDR3 loop is CTSSYTSGTGGLFF. CDR3 DNA sequence: TGTACCAGCAGCTATACTAGTGGCACTGGGGGGCTGTTTTTT.

This clonotype occurred once. A much larger clone sits a single nucleotide away, making a read error possible. V is TRBV5-1 and J is TRBJ2-5; no definite D call. Looked up from germline, CDR1 is SGHRS and CDR2 is YFSETQ. The CDR3 covers 14 residues. The V gene lost 2 bases and the J gene lost 3 bases, with 11 bases spanning the gap. This CDR3 reads CASSFLDLKETQYF. CDR3 sequence (DNA): TGCGCCAGCAGCTTCCTGGATCTTAAAGAGACCCAGTACTTC.

As for this clonotype: The conserved final phenylalanine or tryptophan is absent from the CDR3, which likely points to a read error. The V and J genes are TRBV20-1 and TRBJ2-7, with a weak D call TRBD2 (7 bases). Trimming removed 2 bases from V and 0 bases from J, with 11 bases in between. Germline CDR1 is DFQATT and CDR2 is SNEGSKA (reference sequence). The CDR3 contains 14 residues. CDR3 coding DNA: TGCAGTGCTAGAAAGGGAGGGGGCTCCTACGAGCAGTACTCC. Translating gives CSARKGGGSYEQYS.